This T cell receptor (beta chain) is from a study of T cell clones after liver transplantation. As for the study in general: Samples came from ITN030ST, which attempted immunosuppression withdrawal within 2 years of liver transplantation. TCRbeta sequencing after a pre-transplant mixed lymphocyte reaction identified graft-donor-reactive clones, later tracked in post-transplant blood. Tolerance: complete withdrawal held at least one year, liver enzymes staying within twice normal.

Germline V lookup: CDR1 WSHSY, CDR2 SAAADI. CDR3 size: 14 residues. V was pared by 1 base and J by 9 bases, with 13 bases between. The repertoire was sequenced with immunoSEQ multiplex PCR; TCRdb's copy has only in-frame clones and lacks some. The repertoire has some 34,000 clones, around 94% of them found once; the top ten carry roughly a quarter. In its sample, this clone was seen a few times. Specimen: CD8+ T cells from blood, collected 12 months after liver transplant. This clonotype originated in a human patient who received a liver transplant. Some T cells may be transferred from the graft donor. This chain uses TRBV10-2 with TRBJ2-1; D is uncertain. CDR3 DNA: TGCGCCAGCAGTGAGTTCTTTGGGGTAGGTGAGCAGTTCTTC. Protein product: CASSEFFGVGEQFF.